Below, 9 T cell receptor beta chains from the same sample are listed, as sequenced in a study of T cell changes during pregnancy in multiple sclerosis. The data were produced by immunoSEQ multiplex PCR, yet TCRdb's version contains in-frame clones alone and is incomplete. This table has just over 90,000 clones, roughly nine tenths appearing once. The source was peripheral blood, collected after pregnancy. The source of these receptors is a female donor in good health, enrolled as a control in a pregnancy study.

The chain employs TRBV4-3 and TRBJ2-1; 9 positions match TRBD2. The junction had 7 bases not matched to a gene; V was cut back by 2 bases and J by 2 bases. Germline V gene sequence: CDR1 LGHNA, CDR2 YSLEER. This CDR3 spans 17 amino acids. This chain's CDR3 is CASSQMAGGPPYNEQFF. As DNA, the CDR3 is TGCGCCAGCAGCCAAATGGCGGGGGGGCCCCCCTACAATGAGCAGTTCTTC.

The chain combines TRBV7-2 with TRBJ1-2; the match to TRBD1 covers 9 bases. The CDR3 extends over 14 amino acids. Germline V lookup: CDR1 SGHTA, CDR2 FQGNSA. Trimming removed 4 bases from V and 4 bases from J; junction bases left unmatched: 4. For the CDR3, the DNA is TGTGCCAGCAGCTCCCAGACAGGGGGCTATGGCTACACCTTC. This translates into CASSSQTGGYGYTF.

The rearrangement uses TRBV5-5 and TRBJ1-5; a possible D gene is TRBD1 (5 bases). CDR3 length: 17 amino acids. Trimming removed 2 bases from V and 9 bases from J, with 24 bases in between. CDR1 SGHKS and CDR2 YYEKEE come from the germline V gene (reference sequence). CDR3 DNA: TGTGCCAGCAGCTTCCGAGATGACAGTCTGGGTGTGGGGCCCCAGCATTTT. Encoded protein: CASSFRDDSLGVGPQHF.

The V and J genes are TRBV19 and TRBJ1-5, with TRBD1 matching over 10 bases. V lost 6 bases, J lost 5 bases, and 7 bases stayed unmatched. The CDR3 loop spans 15 amino acids. Germline assignment: CDR1 LNHDA and CDR2 SQIVND (reference sequence). The CDR3 DNA follows: TGTGCCAGTAGCACAGATGGGACAGGGGATCAGCCCCAGCATTTT. It specifies CASSTDGTGDQPQHF.

This chain joins TRBV4-2 and TRBJ2-1; the D is unclear. The CDR3 is 12 residues long. The germline gives CDR1 LGHNA, CDR2 YNFKEQ. Trimming removed 1 base at V and 8 bases at J, with 6 bases between. The CDR3 protein is CASSQVAYEQFF. As DNA, the CDR3 is TGTGCCAGCAGCCAAGTTGCGTATGAGCAGTTCTTC.

The chain employs TRBV6-5 and TRBJ2-1, with TRBD1 matching over 7 bases. The germline V gene has CDR1 MNHEY and CDR2 SVGAGI. The length of the CDR3 is 15 residues. The V and J ends lost 7 bases and 8 bases, in that order; junction bases with no gene match: 14. CDR3 sequence reads: CASTQIGTEGYEQFF. As DNA, the CDR3 is TGTGCCAGCACCCAGATAGGGACAGAAGGATATGAGCAGTTCTTC.

This rearrangement joins TRBV2 to TRBJ1-4; D is unresolved. Germline values: CDR1 SNHLY, CDR2 FYNNEI. This CDR3 has 15 amino acids. The ends were cut back, 7 bases at V and 7 bases at J, with 19 bases in the middle. The CDR3 here is CASKEVAGGPEKLFF. The CDR3 coding sequence is TGTGCCAGCAAGGAGGTGGCGGGCGGACCTGAAAAACTGTTTTTT. The full variable domain, in which reference TRBV2 and TRBJ1-4 provide the parts outside the CDR3, is EPEVTQTPSHQVTQMGQEVILRCVPISNHLYFYWYRQILGQKVEFLVSFYNNEISEKSEIFDDQFSVERPDGSNFTLKIRSTKLEDSAMYFCASKEVAGGPEKLFFGSGTQLSVL.

The sample holds a few counts of this clone. J is TRBJ1-1 and V is TRBV14; no firm D call. The CDR3 spans 15 residues. Germline values: CDR1 SGHDN, CDR2 FVKESK. Trimming removed 4 bases at V and 0 bases at J, with 12 bases between. The DNA for the CDR3 is TGTGCCAGCAGCCCCTCGGTTTTCATGAACACTGAAGCTTTCTTT. Translation: CASSPSVFMNTEAFF.

The V gene is TRBV4-3, the J gene TRBJ2-1; the match to TRBD2 covers 9 bases. Germline values: CDR1 LGHNA, CDR2 YSLEER. Losses at the gene ends were 2 bases for V and 0 bases for J; bases not matched to a gene: 2. This CDR3 is 16 amino acids long. CDR3 protein: CASSQQRGVSYNEQFF. The DNA of the CDR3 is TGCGCCAGCAGCCAACAGCGGGGGGTCTCCTACAATGAGCAGTTCTTC.